The clone carrying this TCR beta chain was observed a few times. No antigen is known for it. These data come from a study of T-cell memory formation after mild COVID-19. Study-wide findings and caveats: Some responding clones appeared in pre-infection memory, suggesting cross-reactive memory joined. Clones contracting across day 15 to 85 had a balanced CD4/CD8 profile; later expanding clones leaned CD4+.

TCRdb re-called the 5' RACE reads with MiXCR, one entry per CDR3 protein. The data hold around 200,000 distinct CDR3 sequences, with 7.5% to 10% observed a single time. Germline V gene lookup returns CDR1 SGHDN and CDR2 FVKESK. CDR3 length equals 13 residues. Deletions cut 3 bases from V and 2 bases from J, with 4 bases between. The sequence derives from a man between 18 and 29 years old who had mild COVID-19 (a few samples of this study predate the infection). Cell type and time point are not known. Sequenced: PBMCs or a T cell subset sorted from them (not recorded which). This rearrangement joins TRBV14 to TRBJ2-2; no firm D call. Here the CDR3 reads CASSQANTGELFF. CDR3 nucleotides: TGTGCCAGCAGCCAGGCTAACACCGGGGAGCTGTTTTTT.